The text below deals with one T cell receptor (beta chain). Its antigen is not identified. This CDR3 contains 15 residues. Losses at the gene ends were 6 bases for V and 2 bases for J; bases not matched to a gene: 6. Germline V lookup: CDR1 MDHEN, CDR2 SYDVKM. The data originate from a study of cytomegalovirus exposure and HLA in healthy donors. Findings and caveats of the study: Some V segments, including TRBV6-2 and TRBV6-3, were excluded as indistinguishable. Most TCR beta V segments were productive about 90% or about 30% of the time in an earlier analysis. Immune exposure information comprised only CMV serostatus.

The PCR made use of 60 Vbeta and 13 Jbeta primers. Only in-frame clones appear in the TCRdb table, and some are missing; sequencing was by immunoSEQ multiplex PCR. The sample lists some 120,000 clones, roughly 82% occurring once. Whereas donors were nominally healthy upon sampling, unrecorded immune exposures were probable. The source of this sequence is a woman between 35 and 50 years old in good health and CMV-seropositive. V usage is TRBV28 and J usage is TRBJ1-2; TRBD1 agrees at 10 bases. Input material: PBMCs. CDR3 in DNA: TGTGCCAGCAGACGAGGGACAGGGGAGAACTATGGCTACACCTTC. It codes for CASRRGTGENYGYTF.